The 30 T cell receptor beta chains below come from one sample, sequenced in a study of memory CD4+ T cells and cytomegalovirus serostatus. Single viable CD3+CD4+CD8-CD45RO+ cells were sorted as the memory CD4+ T cells. Sequencing used immunoSEQ multiplex PCR; TCRdb keeps in-frame clones, though not all of them. Among 75,000 to 95,000 clones, 75% to 90% were seen once, and the ten largest hold around 0.77%. The sample taken for sequencing was memory CD4+ T cells from blood. These receptors were obtained from an adult in good health and CMV-seronegative.

The V call is TRBV7-3, the J call TRBJ2-7, with a weak D call TRBD2 (5 bases). Deletions cut 1 base from V and 6 bases from J, with 10 bases between. Germline-derived CDR1 and CDR2 are SGHTA and FQGTGA. The CDR3 contains 13 residues. The chain's CDR3 is CASSLNRRGEQYF. The CDR3 DNA sequence: TGTGCCAGCAGCTTAAATCGACGGGGCGAGCAGTACTTC.

A few counts support this clone. The chain employs TRBV29-1 and TRBJ1-5; no firm D call. CDR3 length: 13 amino acids. Trimming took off 4 bases at V and 4 bases at J, with 11 bases between the two ends. Germline CDR1 is SQVTM and CDR2 is ANQGSEA. The CDR3, as DNA: TGCAGCGTTGTGGAGGGTGGAAATCAGCCCCAGCATTTT. Its protein product is CSVVEGGNQPQHF.

The chain is built from TRBV5-4 and TRBJ1-2, with TRBD1 as a possible D gene (6 bases). V lost 5 bases and J 3 bases, leaving 26 bases between the germline ends. CDR1 SGHNT and CDR2 YYREEE come from the germline V gene (reference sequence). The CDR3 runs to 18 residues. The CDR3 protein is CASSRGDAGALLDYGYTF. The CDR3 bases are TGTGCCAGCAGTCGTGGGGATGCGGGGGCCCTTCTCGACTATGGCTACACCTTC.

The rearrangement joins TRBV7-3 to TRBJ1-1; 7 bases are a match to TRBD1. J gave up 4 bases and V 5 bases, and 7 bases lay outside the gene matches. The CDR3 length is 14 residues. CDR1 is SGHTA and CDR2 is FQGTGA in the germline V gene. CDR3 loop: CASSQQGYGTEAFF. The CDR3 DNA follows: TGTGCCAGCAGCCAACAGGGGTACGGCACTGAAGCTTTCTTT.

The chain recombines TRBV29-1 with TRBJ1-4; unclear D gene. Germline CDR1 reads SQVTM; CDR2 reads ANQGSEA. The CDR3 has 13 residues. With 8 bases removed from V and 5 bases from J, the gap between germline ends came to 15 bases. The CDR3 DNA reads TGCAGCTTCCTTTCGACGGTAAATGAAAAACTGTTTTTT. It is translated as CSFLSTVNEKLFF.

This chain connects TRBV13 to TRBJ1-1; 8 bases match TRBD1. The CDR3 loop spans 15 amino acids. V was clipped by 4 bases and J by 2 bases; unmatched bases: 6. Germline-derived CDR1 and CDR2 are PRHDT and FYEKMQ (reference sequence). The CDR3 DNA reads as TGTGCCAGCAGCTACAAGGGACAGGCCAACACTGAAGCTTTCTTT. This gives the protein CASSYKGQANTEAFF.

The V gene is TRBV10-3, the J gene TRBJ2-5, with 8 bases matching TRBD2. Germline values: CDR1 ENHRY, CDR2 SYGVKD. The CDR3 is 14 amino acids. Unmatched junction bases numbered 2, after V lost 4 bases and J lost 1 base. The CDR3 DNA sequence: TGTGCCATCAGTGGAGCGGGGGTCCAAGAGACCCAGTACTTC. Its protein is CAISGAGVQETQYF.

This clone was observed a handful of times. The genes are TRBV9 and TRBJ1-1, with D perhaps TRBD1 (5 bases). CDR1 is SGDLS and CDR2 is YYNGEE in the germline V gene. V was pared by 1 base and J by 8 bases, with 12 bases between. This CDR3 is 13 amino acids long. The CDR3 nucleotides read TGTGCCAGCAGCGTATATTGGGGGAGCGAAGCTTTCTTT. This gives the protein CASSVYWGSEAFF.

The chain recombines TRBV6-5 with TRBJ1-5, with 8 bases that match TRBD1. V lost 4 bases, J lost 5 bases, and 7 bases stayed unmatched. This CDR3 is 15 amino acids long. Germline-derived CDR1 and CDR2 are MNHEY and SVGAGI. CDR3 sequence reads: CASSSATGADQPQHF. CDR3 DNA: TGTGCCAGCAGTTCCGCGACAGGGGCGGATCAGCCCCAGCATTTT.

CDR3 sequence: CASSLATGQGYEQYF. CDR3 DNA: TGTGCCAGCAGCTTAGCTACGGGACAGGGGTACGAGCAGTACTTC. The chain employs TRBV7-8 and TRBJ2-7, with 10 bases aligning to TRBD1. V lost 0 bases, J lost 4 bases, and 3 bases stayed unmatched. Germline V CDR1 and CDR2: SGHVS, FQNEAQ. This CDR3 has 15 amino acids. Full variable domain (remainder filled in from reference TRBV7-8 and TRBJ2-7): GAGVSQSPRYKVAKRGQDVALRCDPISGHVSLFWYQQALGQGPEFLTYFQNEAQLDKSGLPSDRFFAERPEGSVSTLKIQRTQQEDSAVYLCASSLATGQGYEQYFGPGTRLTVT.

The genes are TRBV10-1 and TRBJ2-1, with 12 bases fitting TRBD2. This CDR3 is 17 amino acids long. The ends lost 2 bases at V and 2 bases at J; junction bases unmatched: 4. CDR1 and CDR2 from the germline V gene are WNHNN and SYGVQD (reference sequence). CDR3 amino acids: CASSETSGGSTYNEQFF. The CDR3 nucleotides read TGCGCCAGCAGTGAGACTAGCGGGGGGTCTACCTACAATGAGCAGTTCTTC.

In this sample, this clone turned up once. This chain links TRBV19 with TRBJ1-2, with 7 bases matching TRBD1. Per germline, CDR1 LNHDA and CDR2 SQIVND (reference sequence). After removal of 6 bases from V and 4 bases from J, the junction contained 11 bases not matched to a gene. The CDR3 consists of 15 residues. CDR3 residues: CASRQQGQLGYGYTF. CDR3 DNA sequence: TGTGCCAGTAGGCAACAGGGACAGCTGGGCTATGGCTACACCTTC.

The chain uses TRBV5-1 and TRBJ2-7, with TRBD1 as a possible D gene (7 bases). Trimming pared 4 bases from V and 1 base from J, leaving 15 bases between. Germline assignment: CDR1 SGHRS and CDR2 YFSETQ. This CDR3 contains 15 residues. In nucleotides, the CDR3 is TGCGCCAGCAGCCTAAAACAGGGGAGGTCCTACGAGCAGTACTTC. The encoded protein is CASSLKQGRSYEQYF.

In this sample, this clone turned up once. The V and J genes are TRBV5-4 and TRBJ2-5, with D perhaps TRBD2 (6 bases). The CDR3 totals 15 residues. Germline V gene sequence: CDR1 SGHNT, CDR2 YYREEE (reference sequence). Trimming removed 6 bases at V and 5 bases at J, with 20 bases between. CDR3 in DNA: TGTGCCAGCACCCTGGATGGGGGGATGGGGGAGACCCAGTACTTC. Residues: CASTLDGGMGETQYF.

The gene calls are TRBV18 and TRBJ1-5; no firm D call. CDR1 is KGHSH and CDR2 is LQKENI in the germline V gene. V shed 3 bases and J shed 0 bases, with 9 bases lying between them. The CDR3 runs to 15 residues. The CDR3 DNA sequence: TGTGCCAGCTCACCCACGGATTATAGCAATCAGCCCCAGCATTTT. This sequence encodes CASSPTDYSNQPQHF.

CDR3 region: CASSQAQNTEAFF. CDR3 bases: TGTGCCAGCAGTCAAGCCCAGAACACTGAAGCTTTCTTT. The chain recombines TRBV27 with TRBJ1-1; D ambiguous. Deletions cut 5 bases from V and 1 base from J, with 8 bases between. The CDR3 sequence is 13 residues long. Germline CDR1 reads MNHEY; CDR2 reads SMNVEV (reference sequence).

In its sample, this clone was seen a few times. The chain links TRBV7-6 to TRBJ1-5; D not resolved. Germline CDR1 and CDR2: SGHVS and FNYEAQ. The germline V and J ends were trimmed by 3 bases and 0 bases, with 3 bases remaining between them. CDR3 length equals 13 residues. As DNA, the CDR3 is TGTGCCAGCAGCTTTAATAGCAATCAGCCCCAGCATTTT. Its translation is CASSFNSNQPQHF.

The gene calls are TRBV6-6 and TRBJ1-2, with 9 bases that match TRBD1. The germline CDR1 and CDR2 sequences are MNHNY and SVGAGI (reference sequence). The CDR3 sequence is 15 residues long. The trim removed 6 bases at V and 1 base at J, leaving 6 bases unmatched. This CDR3 is CASRTPGQGNYGYTF. CDR3 DNA sequence: TGTGCCAGCAGAACACCGGGACAGGGTAACTATGGCTACACCTTC.

The rearrangement links TRBV25-1 to TRBJ1-2, with TRBD1 identical over 7 bases. J gave up 0 bases and V 5 bases, and 12 bases lay outside the gene matches. Germline V gene data show CDR1 as MGHDK and CDR2 as SYGVNS. The CDR3 length is 17 residues. The CDR3 sequence is CASSPQPRGDSNYGYTF. CDR3 in DNA: TGTGCCAGCAGTCCCCAGCCCAGGGGGGATTCTAACTATGGCTACACCTTC.

The rearrangement joins TRBV7-9 to TRBJ2-2; a weak D match, TRBD2 (6 bases). Trimming took off 6 bases at V and 3 bases at J, with 23 bases between the two ends. The CDR3 is 18 amino acids. Germline CDR1 is SEHNR and CDR2 is FQNEAQ (reference sequence). The CDR3 reads CASRKIPLGGGDTGELFF. The CDR3 coding sequence is TGTGCCAGCAGAAAAATACCACTGGGGGGTGGAGACACCGGGGAGCTGTTTTTT.

In this sample, this clone turned up a few times. V and J are TRBV19 and TRBJ2-2, with D hard to call. With 3 bases removed from V and 3 bases from J, the gap between germline ends came to 8 bases. Germline values: CDR1 LNHDA, CDR2 SQIVND (reference sequence). This CDR3 contains 14 residues. This chain's CDR3 is CASSIREHTGELFF. The DNA for the CDR3 is TGTGCCAGTAGTATTAGGGAACACACCGGGGAGCTGTTTTTT.

The chain carries TRBV5-4 and TRBJ2-2; 9 bases are shared with TRBD1. There are 16 residues in the CDR3. Per germline, CDR1 SGHNT and CDR2 YYREEE (reference sequence). V shed 0 bases and J 2 bases; nucleotides not matched to a gene: 2. The CDR3 DNA reads TGTGCCAGCAGCTTGGCACAGGGGGCTAACACCGGGGAGCTGTTTTTT. As protein: CASSLAQGANTGELFF.

This sequence joins TRBV9 and TRBJ1-3; no clear D. This CDR3 comprises 13 residues. Trimming pared 4 bases from V and 2 bases from J, leaving 7 bases between. Per the germline V gene, CDR1 is SGDLS and CDR2 is YYNGEE. CDR3 nucleotides: TGTGCCAGCAGCCCAGGACCTGGAAACACCATATATTTT. Translation: CASSPGPGNTIYF.

V gene TRBV4-2 combines with J gene TRBJ1-3; 7 bases agree with TRBD1. V shed 1 base, J shed 0 bases, and the junction held 9 bases outside the gene matches. The CDR3 length is 18 residues. CDR1 and CDR2 from the germline V gene are LGHNA and YNFKEQ. This CDR3 reads CASSQGQGGKSSGNTIYF. DNA of the CDR3: TGTGCCAGCAGCCAAGGGCAGGGGGGGAAGAGCTCTGGAAACACCATATATTTT.

This sequence joins TRBV6-5 and TRBJ1-6; D unclear. V lost 6 bases and J lost 6, with 15 bases in between. In germline, CDR1 is MNHEY, CDR2 SVGAGI. This CDR3 has 15 amino acids. This CDR3 is CASSLVRSFNSPLHF. The CDR3 bases are TGTGCCAGCAGCCTCGTCCGGTCGTTTAATTCACCCCTCCACTTT.

A few counts support this clone. This chain joins TRBV29-1 and TRBJ1-1; TRBD1 matches 10 bases. CDR3 length: 12 amino acids. Trimming removed 7 bases from V and 6 bases from J; junction bases left unmatched: 5. Germline V gene lookup returns CDR1 SQVTM and CDR2 ANQGSEA. The CDR3, as DNA: TGCAGCGCGGGACAGGGGACCGCTGAAGCTTTCTTT. This gives the protein CSAGQGTAEAFF.

V is TRBV14 and J is TRBJ1-1; no firm D call. The V end lost 1 base, the J end lost 3 bases, and 6 bases lay between the germline ends. Germline CDR1 reads SGHDN; CDR2 reads FVKESK. The CDR3 covers 13 residues. The CDR3 spells CASSQVPYTEAFF. The CDR3 DNA is TGTGCCAGCAGCCAAGTGCCCTACACTGAAGCTTTCTTT.

This chain connects TRBV5-1 to TRBJ1-1, with unresolved D. Germline V gene data show CDR1 as SGHRS and CDR2 as YFSETQ. V was clipped by 0 bases and J by 5 bases, with 14 bases between them. CDR3 length: 15 amino acids. CDR3 protein: CASSLDLGSLTEAFF. CDR3 in DNA: TGCGCCAGCAGCTTGGATCTGGGATCATTGACTGAAGCTTTCTTT.

V gene TRBV5-6 combines with J gene TRBJ1-2; the D gene is possibly TRBD1 (5 bases). Germline CDR1 reads SGHDT; CDR2 reads YYEEEE. Trimming took off 6 bases at V and 6 bases at J, with 24 bases between the two ends. The CDR3 contains 16 residues. Here the CDR3 reads CASNWRPTGDFDGYTF. CDR3 bases: TGTGCCAGCAACTGGCGGCCCACGGGGGATTTCGATGGCTACACCTTC.

This rearrangement joins TRBV2 to TRBJ1-1, with D maybe TRBD1 (6 bases). Germline CDR1 reads SNHLY; CDR2 reads FYNNEI. Trimming shortened V by 6 bases and J by 1 base, and 15 bases separated the two germline ends. The length of the CDR3 is 15 residues. The CDR3 reads CASRERDTTNTEAFF. The CDR3 nucleotides read TGTGCCAGCAGAGAAAGGGACACGACGAACACTGAAGCTTTCTTT.